This T cell receptor (beta chain) was captured by sequencing in a study of tumor-infiltrating lymphocytes in primary liver carcinoma. Study-level information: Through surgical resection, the patients' primary liver carcinoma was treated. Samples gave roughly 3.65 to 8 million productive TCRbeta reads, similar across tissue types. Study findings and constraints: There was no comparison of CD4+ and CD8+ repertoires, as samples were bulk unsorted.

With 10 bases removed from V and 0 bases from J, the gap between germline ends came to 13 bases. Germline loops: CDR1 MNHNY, CDR2 SVGAGI (reference sequence). There are 14 residues in the CDR3. With around 500 ng total RNA as template and a constant-region primer, TCR beta cDNA was made. Libraries of TCR beta came from three nested multiplex PCR rounds with slightly modified ARM-PCR. Two initial PCR rounds of about 9 cycles each paired TRBV1-TRBV30 forward primers with a C-beta reverse primer. Each CDR3 protein is one row after TCRdb ran MiXCR on the multiplex PCR reads. Of about 300,000 distinct CDR3 sequences detected, roughly two thirds appear once; the ten largest clones hold roughly 9%. Germline DNA was also extracted, with blood RNA taken from unsorted whole blood. This clonotype was recorded a few times. Its antigen is undetermined.

The clonotype comes from a man aged 40-49 years with primary liver carcinoma and hepatitis B virus infection. J is TRBJ2-1 and V is TRBV6-6; maybe TRBD1 (6 bases). Sequencing was carried out using peripheral blood. The CDR3 loop is CAISRGTSYNEQFF. The CDR3 bases are TGTGCCATCTCAAGGGGGACCTCCTACAATGAGCAGTTCTTC.